Listed here are 21 T cell receptor beta chains from one sample, sequenced in a study of cytomegalovirus exposure and HLA in healthy donors. PCR was performed using 60 Vbeta and 13 Jbeta primers. Some clones are missing from TCRdb's copy, which holds only in-frame ones; the method was immunoSEQ multiplex PCR. The sample records 200,000 to 250,000 clones, approximately 80% being singletons. Sequencing was done on a sample of PBMCs. Receptor source: a man aged 50 to 59 in good health and CMV-seronegative.

This chain connects TRBV7-9 to TRBJ1-4; D may be TRBD1 (5 bases). CDR1 is SEHNR and CDR2 is FQNEAQ in the germline V gene (reference sequence). The CDR3 contains 15 residues. Trimming cost V 6 bases and J 2 bases, with 13 bases left between them. The CDR3: CASRSDKLTNEKLFF. The CDR3 bases are TGTGCCAGCAGATCGGACAAACTGACTAATGAAAAACTGTTTTTT.

The chain couples TRBV19 to TRBJ2-7; TRBD2 aligns across 7 bases. The CDR3 length is 16 residues. Germline trimming cut 6 bases from V and 4 bases from J; bases unmatched to any gene: 15. CDR1 LNHDA and CDR2 SQIVND come from the germline V gene (reference sequence). CDR3 sequence reads: CASSHRRASGWYEQYF. For the CDR3, the DNA is TGTGCCAGTAGCCACCGGAGGGCTAGCGGTTGGTACGAGCAGTACTTC.

CDR3 sequence (DNA): TGTGCCAGCAGGGCCCGGACAGATAACACTGAAGCTTTCTTT. This codes for CASRARTDNTEAFF. V usage is TRBV6-1 and J usage is TRBJ1-1; D perhaps matches TRBD1 (6 bases). This CDR3 spans 14 amino acids. CDR1 and CDR2 from the germline V gene are MNHNS and SASEGT. V lost 6 bases, J lost 2 bases, and 13 bases lay in between.

The chain employs TRBV6-1 and TRBJ1-2; 8 bases align to TRBD1. Germline CDR1 reads MNHNS; CDR2 reads SASEGT. This CDR3 comprises 15 residues. V was clipped by 1 base and J by 2 bases; unmatched bases: 3. This chain's CDR3 is CASSEGQGANYGYTF. The CDR3 nucleotides are TGTGCCAGCAGTGAAGGGCAGGGGGCGAACTATGGCTACACCTTC.

V and J are TRBV5-1 and TRBJ1-6; 7 bases are shared with TRBD1. V gave up 4 bases and J gave up 6 bases; unmatched junction bases: 10. The CDR3 extends over 16 amino acids. CDR1 and CDR2 from the germline V gene are SGHRS and YFSETQ. The CDR3 reads CASSPLTGTVNSPLHF. In DNA form, the CDR3 reads TGCGCCAGCAGCCCCTTGACCGGGACAGTTAATTCACCCCTCCACTTT.

The rearrangement uses TRBV2 and TRBJ2-2, with D uncertain. V was shortened by 8 bases and J by 7 bases, with 11 bases between the two germline ends. The V gene's germline CDR1 is SNHLY and CDR2 FYNNEI. The CDR3 has 12 amino acids. DNA of the CDR3: TGTGCCAGCCGAGAGGTAGTCGGGGAGCTGTTTTTT. Amino acids: CASREVVGELFF.

Worth noting for this clone: At one boundary the junction diverges from the germline segment, which might be a read error. This chain uses TRBV6-5 with TRBJ2-5; D not certain. Germline V CDR1 and CDR2: MNHEY, SVGAGI. The CDR3 contains 12 residues. This chain's CDR3 is CASSPLGEAQYF. The CDR3 DNA sequence: TGTGCCAGCAGCCCACTTGGAGAGGCCCAGTACTTC.

This rearrangement joins TRBV28 to TRBJ2-3; D ambiguous. Germline V lookup: CDR1 MDHEN, CDR2 SYDVKM. The CDR3 contains 10 residues. Trimming removed 8 bases at V and 7 bases at J, with 7 bases between. Written as DNA, the CDR3 is TGTGCCAGCGGCAAGAATACGCAGTATTTT. It codes for CASGKNTQYF. The variable domain in full, with the rest retrieved from reference TRBV28 and TRBJ2-3, is DVKVTQSSRYLVKRTGEKVFLECVQDMDHENMFWYRQDPGLGLRLIYFSYDVKMKEKGDIPEGYSVSREKKERFSLILESASTNQTSMYLCASGKNTQYFGPGTRLTVL.

The chain combines TRBV7-3 with TRBJ2-1; TRBD2 matches 11 bases. The trim removed 5 bases at V and 8 bases at J, leaving 14 bases unmatched. Germline assignment: CDR1 SGHTA and CDR2 FQGTGA. The CDR3 loop spans 17 amino acids. CDR3 in amino acids: CASSTYLAGGPVDEQFF. CDR3 bases: TGTGCCAGCAGCACATATCTAGCGGGAGGTCCTGTCGATGAGCAGTTCTTC. The full variable domain, its missing parts supplied by reference TRBV7-3 and TRBJ2-1, is GAGVSQTPSNKVTEKGKYVELRCDPISGHTALYWYRQSLGQGPEFLIYFQGTGAADDSGLPNDRFFAVRPEGSVSTLKIQRTERGDSAVYLCASSTYLAGGPVDEQFFGPGTRLTVL.

Remarks on this clone: The junction departs from germline at one end; a sequencing error may be responsible. The rearrangement links TRBV29-1 to TRBJ2-5; TRBD1 agrees at 8 bases. This CDR3 contains 14 residues. CDR1 and CDR2 (germline): SQVTM, ANQGSEA. For the CDR3, the DNA is TGCAGCGGTGTCCGCAGGGGGCGAGGAGAGACCCGGTACTTC. As protein: CSGVRRGRGETRYF.

The CDR3 nucleotides read TGTGCCAGCAGTAGAGGACAGGGGAGGGGGGAGACCCAGTACTTC. Translated, it gives CASSRGQGRGETQYF. The rearrangement uses TRBV27 and TRBJ2-5; TRBD1 matches 9 bases. The CDR3 has 15 residues. The trim removed 5 bases at V and 5 bases at J, leaving 9 bases unmatched. Germline CDR1 MNHEY, CDR2 SMNVEV (reference sequence).

This clone occurred once. This rearrangement joins TRBV10-3 to TRBJ2-5, with TRBD1 as a possible D gene (6 bases). The CDR3 runs 11 residues. The ends were cut back, 3 bases at V and 13 bases at J, with 12 bases in the middle. The germline gives CDR1 ENHRY, CDR2 SYGVKD. CDR3 protein: CAISDGGFSYF. The CDR3 nucleotides are TGTGCCATCAGTGATGGGGGCTTCTCGTACTTC.

The table lists this clone with a few counts. V usage is TRBV2 and J usage is TRBJ2-5; 7 bases align to TRBD2. Germline V gene data show CDR1 as SNHLY and CDR2 as FYNNEI. There are 12 residues in the CDR3. Unmatched junction bases numbered 10, after V lost 5 bases and J lost 13 bases. CDR3 amino acids: CASSPGTIRRYF. CDR3 nucleotide sequence: TGTGCCAGCAGTCCCGGGACTATCCGTAGGTACTTC.

The CDR3: CASSADRQPGANVLTF. The CDR3 nucleotides are TGTGCCAGCAGTGCGGACAGGCAACCTGGGGCCAACGTCCTGACTTTC. The chain is built from TRBV2 and TRBJ2-6; TRBD1 aligns across 7 bases. CDR1 SNHLY and CDR2 FYNNEI come from the germline V gene. The CDR3 spans 16 residues. V lost 4 bases and J lost 2; bases outside the gene matches: 5.

The gene calls are TRBV2 and TRBJ1-4, with TRBD1 identical over 7 bases. CDR1 SNHLY and CDR2 FYNNEI come from the germline V gene. V lost 6 bases, J lost 8 bases, and 9 bases stayed unmatched. The CDR3 has 14 residues. As DNA, the CDR3 is TGTGCCAGCAGGCAGACAGGGTCGGGGGAAAAACTGTTTTTT. Amino acids: CASRQTGSGEKLFF.

The chain couples TRBV5-8 to TRBJ2-3; possible D gene TRBD2, 5 bases. CDR1 is SGHTS and CDR2 is YDEGEE in the germline V gene. The length of the CDR3 is 14 residues. The V and J ends lost 2 bases and 3 bases respectively, with 10 bases between them. The CDR3 DNA sequence: TGTGCCAGCAGCTTCCTAGCTGCGACAGATACGCAGTATTTT. This encodes CASSFLAATDTQYF.

This chain joins TRBV9 and TRBJ2-3; TRBD2 matches 8 bases. The germline V gene has CDR1 SGDLS and CDR2 YYNGEE. V shed 3 bases and J 2 bases; nucleotides not matched to a gene: 5. This CDR3 is built from 15 residues. CDR3 protein: CASSAGAGDTDTQYF. CDR3 bases: TGTGCCAGCAGCGCTGGAGCGGGAGACACAGATACGCAGTATTTT.

The genes are TRBV13 and TRBJ2-3, with 7 bases identical to TRBD1. V was pared by 5 bases and J by 6 bases, with 8 bases of the junction left unmatched. The CDR3 extends over 14 amino acids. The germline V gene encodes CDR1 PRHDT and CDR2 FYEKMQ (reference sequence). The CDR3 DNA reads TGTGCCAGCAGCCGGGACAGCAGAGGCGATACGCAGTATTTT. Protein: CASSRDSRGDTQYF.

The chain recombines TRBV6-1 with TRBJ2-7, with a weak D call TRBD2 (5 bases). Germline V gene sequence: CDR1 MNHNS, CDR2 SASEGT. The V and J ends lost 0 bases and 7 bases respectively, with 13 bases between them. CDR3 length: 14 residues. As DNA, the CDR3 is TGTGCCAGCAGTGAAGCGCGAGGCCCGGGGGAGCAGTACTTC. Encoded protein: CASSEARGPGEQYF.

This rearrangement joins TRBV27 to TRBJ2-7; 7 bases fit TRBD2. Germline V lookup: CDR1 MNHEY, CDR2 SMNVEV (reference sequence). The CDR3 has 14 residues. Trimming removed 5 bases from V and 3 bases from J; junction bases left unmatched: 7. CDR3 nucleotides: TGTGCCAGCAGTGGGACGCGGACTAGCTACGAGCAGTACTTC. Translation gives CASSGTRTSYEQYF.

The chain couples TRBV5-1 to TRBJ2-3; TRBD2 matches 7 bases. Per germline, CDR1 SGHRS and CDR2 YFSETQ. This CDR3 has 14 amino acids. Trimming removed 1 base from V and 6 bases from J; junction bases left unmatched: 5. The DNA of the CDR3 is TGCGCCAGCAGCTTGAGCGGGGCTGGGGATACGCAGTATTTT. Its protein is CASSLSGAGDTQYF.